This paragraph covers one T cell receptor beta chain sequence. Its antigen is undetermined. Lactation, pregnancy, other autoimmune disease or uncontrolled infection led to exclusion of patients. Out of less than 12 ml of fresh peripheral blood came the PBMCs. The CDR3 sequence is 13 residues long. The germline V and J ends were trimmed by 6 bases and 1 base, with 12 bases remaining between them. The germline V gene has CDR1 DFQATT and CDR2 SNEGSKA (reference sequence). The data are from a study of T cells in Graves' hyperthyroidism and ophthalmopathy. Overall study results and limits: In simple terms, a model built on 13 V-J features told ophthalmopathy apart from stable hyperthyroidism.

Authors of the study amplified TCR beta CDR3 regions from RNA transcripts. HTBI primers were the set used in a first-round RT-PCR of the TCR CDR3. One entry per CDR3 protein results from TCRdb running MiXCR on the multiplex PCR reads. The table lists around 700,000 distinct CDR3 sequences, approximately 18% of them singletons. This TCR was sampled from a woman aged 45 to 65 with Graves' hyperthyroidism that later progressed to Graves' ophthalmopathy. This rearrangement joins TRBV20-1 to TRBJ1-1, with D perhaps TRBD1 (5 bases). Input material: blood. In DNA form, the CDR3 reads TGCAGTGCCGCTACAGGAAGGAACACTGAAGCTTTCTTT. Translated: CSAATGRNTEAFF.